Included here is one T cell receptor (beta chain) sequence, with context. The antigen is unknown. Germline V CDR1 and CDR2: MGHRA, YSYEKL. This CDR3 has 17 amino acids. V was trimmed by 1 base and J by 3 bases, leaving 16 bases between them. The data are from a study of cytomegalovirus exposure and HLA in healthy donors. Study observations and caveats: Earlier analysis yielded a pattern in which most TCR beta V segments were productive about 87% or about 30% of the time. In a later analysis, TCR beta V- and J-gene trimming showed a link to a missense DCLRE1C variant.

It was with 60 Vbeta and 13 Jbeta primers that the PCR ran. The data were produced by immunoSEQ multiplex PCR, yet TCRdb's version contains in-frame clones alone and is incomplete. The data hold under 150,000 clones, with about 84% observed a single time. The rearrangement uses TRBV4-1 and TRBJ1-3; possibly TRBD1 for D (6 bases). Material for sequencing was PBMCs. The receptor comes from a boy aged 5 to 17 in good health and CMV-seronegative. The CDR3 loop reads CASSQGPQGGGGNTIYF. The CDR3 region has the DNA TGCGCCAGCAGCCAAGGTCCTCAAGGGGGTGGTGGAAACACCATATATTTT.